Shown below are 25 T cell receptor beta chains from a single sample sequenced in a study of CD8+CD57+ T cells in acquired aplastic anemia. Genomic DNA constituted the template upon which TCR beta VDJ and CDR3 profiling was performed. Via MiXCR, TCRdb re-called the reads, giving one row per CDR3 protein. The table has a few hundred thousand distinct CDR3 sequences, 45% to 65% seen once. Sequencing was carried out using sorted CD4+, CD8+, or CD8+CD57+ T cells (not recorded which) from PBMCs. All receptors derive from a human donor with severe aplastic anemia or a healthy control (not recorded which).

The chain joins TRBV14 to TRBJ2-7; perhaps TRBD1 as D (5 bases). The germline V gene has CDR1 SGHDN and CDR2 FVKESK. V gave up 3 bases and J gave up 6 bases, with 12 bases separating them. The CDR3 spans 13 residues. CDR3 sequence (DNA): TGTGCCAGCAGCCAGGACACCGACTTCGAGCAGTACTTC. This encodes CASSQDTDFEQYF.

A word on this clonotype: A much larger clone differs by one base, so this may be a read error. This chain links TRBV6-5 with TRBJ1-1; unclear D gene. CDR3 length equals 14 residues. Germline CDR1 and CDR2: MNHEY and SVGAGI. The CDR3 region is CASSYLQPNTDAFF. The DNA of the CDR3 is TGTGCCAGCAGTTACTTGCAGCCAAACACTGATGCTTTCTTT.

V gene TRBV5-1 combines with J gene TRBJ2-7; tentative D call: TRBD1 (6 bases). This CDR3 is built from 14 residues. Germline CDR1 is SGHRS and CDR2 is YFSETQ. V was clipped by 0 bases and J by 5 bases, with 12 bases between them. CDR3 region: CASSLAAGDHEQYF. CDR3 coding DNA: TGCGCCAGCAGCTTGGCCGCAGGGGACCACGAGCAGTACTTC.

A remark on this clonotype: No conserved phenylalanine or tryptophan ends this CDR3, so it is likely a read error. V usage is TRBV5-1 and J usage is TRBJ2-6; D possibly uses TRBD1 or TRBD2 (7 bases each). The germline CDR1 and CDR2 sequences are SGHRS and YFSETQ. This CDR3 is built from 19 residues. V dropped 2 bases and J dropped 4 bases, with 22 bases sitting between them. In DNA form, the CDR3 reads TGCGCCAGCAGCTTTCGGGCAGGGGGGGCAACCCCCGGGGCCAACGTCCTGACTCCA. Translation gives CASSFRAGGATPGANVLTP.

V is TRBV7-2 and J is TRBJ1-2; tentatively, D is TRBD1 (5 bases). This CDR3 comprises 13 residues. Germline V gene data show CDR1 as SGHTA and CDR2 as FQGNSA. The ends were cut back, 6 bases at V and 7 bases at J, with 15 bases in the middle. This CDR3 is CASSQDGAGGYTF. DNA of the CDR3: TGTGCCAGCAGTCAGGATGGGGCAGGTGGCTACACCTTC.

This clonotype came up many times. The V gene is TRBV2, the J gene TRBJ2-7; D possibly corresponds to TRBD1 (5 bases). Trimming took 2 bases from V and 2 from J, leaving 13 bases between them. In germline, CDR1 is SNHLY, CDR2 FYNNEI. This CDR3 has 15 amino acids. This CDR3 is CASSEQDMPPYEQYF. The CDR3 bases are TGTGCCAGCAGTGAACAGGACATGCCTCCCTACGAGCAGTACTTC.

This clonotype was seen many times. The chain couples TRBV15 to TRBJ1-2, with a tentative D call TRBD1 (6 bases). The V end was cut by 0 bases, the J end by 0 bases, with 20 bases between. The CDR3 runs to 19 residues. Germline assignment: CDR1 LNHNV and CDR2 YYDKDF (reference sequence). This CDR3 is CATSRDRPGTPGPNYGYTF. As DNA, the CDR3 is TGTGCCACCAGCAGAGATCGGCCGGGGACACCTGGACCTAACTATGGCTACACCTTC.

V and J are TRBV12-3 or TRBV12-4 and TRBJ1-6; 11 bases agree with TRBD1. The CDR3 sequence is 16 residues long. With 2 bases clipped from V and 6 bases from J, the junction kept 3 bases outside the gene matches. CDR3 region: CASSLRDRGSNSPLHF. The CDR3 nucleotides read TGTGCCAGCAGTTTAAGGGACAGGGGGAGTAATTCACCCCTCCACTTT.

V usage is TRBV24-1 and J usage is TRBJ2-2; D ambiguous. CDR1 KGHDR and CDR2 SFDVKD come from the germline V gene. Trimming took off 4 bases at V and 0 bases at J, with 8 bases between the two ends. The CDR3 runs 15 residues. CDR3 amino acids: CATSDTVTNTGELFF. The CDR3 DNA follows: TGTGCCACCAGTGACACGGTAACGAACACCGGGGAGCTGTTTTTT.

There are many counts of this clonotype. The J gene is TRBJ2-7, the V gene TRBV7-9; a possible D gene is TRBD2 (7 bases). CDR1 and CDR2 from the germline V gene are SEHNR and FQNEAQ (reference sequence). V lost 1 base and J lost 6, with 25 bases in between. CDR3 size: 18 residues. This CDR3 is CASSLVLSGGGLQSEQYF. CDR3 sequence (DNA): TGTGCCAGCAGCTTAGTCCTATCTGGGGGGGGGCTACAGTCCGAGCAGTACTTC.

Many counts were recorded for this clonotype. The CDR3 spells CASTSFGGPGNYGYTF. Written as DNA, the CDR3 is TGTGCCAGCACTAGCTTTGGGGGCCCAGGGAACTATGGCTACACCTTC. V gene TRBV12-3 or TRBV12-4 combines with J gene TRBJ1-2; TRBD1 might be the D (6 bases). The CDR3 runs to 16 residues. The V gene lost 7 bases and the J gene lost 2 bases, with 20 bases spanning the gap.

This clonotype showed up just a few times. This chain connects TRBV29-1 to TRBJ1-1; tentatively, D is TRBD1 (6 bases). Germline CDR1 SQVTM, CDR2 ANQGSEA. The germline V and J ends were trimmed by 4 bases and 1 base, with 10 bases remaining between them. The CDR3 covers 13 residues. The CDR3 loop reads CSVGRQENTEAFF. The CDR3 DNA reads as TGCAGCGTTGGAAGACAGGAGAACACTGAAGCTTTCTTT.

The chain employs TRBV24-1 and TRBJ2-1; tentatively, D is TRBD2 (5 bases). This CDR3 contains 15 residues. With 1 base removed from V and 9 bases from J, the gap between germline ends came to 15 bases. CDR1 is KGHDR, CDR2 SFDVKD, per germline. CDR3 amino acids: CATSDLGQLGGEQFF. The CDR3 DNA reads as TGTGCCACCAGTGATTTAGGGCAGCTCGGAGGTGAGCAGTTCTTC.

The chain links TRBV20-1 to TRBJ2-6, with a weak D call TRBD2 (6 bases). The CDR3 length is 20 residues. V lost 0 bases and J 4 bases, leaving 25 bases between the germline ends. Per germline, CDR1 DFQATT and CDR2 SNEGSKA (reference sequence). CDR3 residues: CSARDSGLRDLGPGANVLTF. The CDR3 DNA reads as TGCAGTGCTAGAGATAGCGGATTGAGGGACCTTGGACCGGGGGCCAACGTCCTGACTTTC.

This clonotype was counted ten times or more. The chain joins TRBV12-5 to TRBJ1-1; maybe TRBD1 (6 bases). V dropped 0 bases and J dropped 4 bases, with 15 bases sitting between them. Germline V gene sequence: CDR1 LGHNT, CDR2 FRNRAP. The CDR3 loop spans 16 amino acids. The CDR3 nucleotides read TGTGCTAGTGGTTTGGTAATTGGGGCAGGGGCCACTGAAGCTTTCTTT. It encodes CASGLVIGAGATEAFF.

This clonotype was observed once. The chain couples TRBV20-1 to TRBJ2-7; D possibly uses TRBD1 or TRBD2 (5 bases each). The germline V and J ends were trimmed by 0 bases and 5 bases, with 11 bases remaining between them. Germline loops: CDR1 DFQATT, CDR2 SNEGSKA (reference sequence). The CDR3 runs 13 residues. The CDR3, as DNA: TGCAGTGCTAGAGATCTCAGGGACCACGAGCAGTACTTC. Amino acids: CSARDLRDHEQYF.

The V and J genes are TRBV2 and TRBJ2-7; TRBD1 matches at 10 bases. The V segment lost 5 bases and the J segment 8 bases; nucleotides outside the gene matches: 12. Germline V gives CDR1 SNHLY, CDR2 FYNNEI. The CDR3 is made up of 15 amino acids. For the CDR3, the DNA is TGTGCCAGCAGTCCTAACGGGTGGGGACAGGGGAAGCAGTACTTC. This sequence encodes CASSPNGWGQGKQYF.

The V and J genes are TRBV7-8 and TRBJ1-2; TRBD1 aligns across 9 bases. The germline V gene encodes CDR1 SGHVS and CDR2 FQNEAQ. Germline trimming cut 5 bases from V and 6 bases from J; bases unmatched to any gene: 7. The CDR3 is made up of 14 amino acids. The CDR3: CASSTTGGADGYTF. The CDR3 DNA follows: TGTGCCAGCAGCACCACAGGGGGCGCGGATGGCTACACCTTC.

This chain joins TRBV12-3 or TRBV12-4 and TRBJ2-7; 8 nucleotides agree with TRBD1. CDR3 size: 15 residues. The junction had 10 bases not matched to a gene; V was cut back by 6 bases and J by 3 bases. The CDR3 DNA is TGTGCCAGCAGCTCCGCCGCCAGGGGGCTCTACGAGCAGTACTTC. Protein: CASSSAARGLYEQYF.

A single count supports this clonotype. The V and J genes are TRBV9 and TRBJ2-7, with a weak D call TRBD1 (6 bases). V lost 7 bases to trimming and J lost 3 bases, with 17 bases between them. The CDR3 contains 14 residues. Per the germline V gene, CDR1 is SGDLS and CDR2 is YYNGEE. In DNA, the CDR3 is TGTGCCAGCTCACCGGGACACCTAATCTACGAGCAGTACTTC. This encodes CASSPGHLIYEQYF.

The J gene is TRBJ2-3, the V gene TRBV20-1; D is undetermined. V was clipped by 6 bases and J by 5 bases, with 6 bases between them. In germline, CDR1 is DFQATT, CDR2 SNEGSKA (reference sequence). This CDR3 is built from 10 residues. CDR3 in DNA: TGCAGTGCACTTCGAGATACGCAGTATTTT. Residues: CSALRDTQYF.

V is TRBV14 and J is TRBJ2-3; 14 bases match TRBD2. Per germline, CDR1 SGHDN and CDR2 FVKESK. Trimming at V came to 4 bases and at J to 6 bases, leaving 9 bases not matched to a gene. This CDR3 has 17 amino acids. The CDR3 here is CASSLGTSGSIVDTQYF. CDR3 DNA sequence: TGTGCCAGCAGCCTTGGGACTAGCGGGAGTATCGTGGATACGCAGTATTTT.

This clonotype was found many times. J is TRBJ1-5 and V is TRBV7-9; 7 bases agree with TRBD1. V was pared by 5 bases and J by 4 bases, with 5 bases of the junction left unmatched. The CDR3 runs 14 residues. Germline lookup yields CDR1 SEHNR and CDR2 FQNEAQ (reference sequence). DNA for the CDR3: TGTGCCAGCAGCACAGGCAGGGGGAATCAGCCCCAGCATTTT. Translated, it gives CASSTGRGNQPQHF.

This clonotype was picked up many times. This chain links TRBV12-3 or TRBV12-4 with TRBJ1-5, with a weak D call TRBD1 (6 bases). The CDR3 runs 13 residues. V was clipped by 3 bases and J by 4 bases, with 7 bases between them. This CDR3 reads CASSFTGNQPQHF. The DNA for the CDR3 is TGTGCCAGCAGTTTTACAGGGAATCAGCCCCAGCATTTT.

This clonotype has just a few counts. The chain couples TRBV28 to TRBJ2-3; D call uncertain. V was clipped by 3 bases and J by 2 bases, with 18 bases between them. Germline V gives CDR1 MDHEN, CDR2 SYDVKM. This CDR3 has 17 residues. The CDR3 here is CASSFPSAQIITDTQYF. The CDR3, as DNA: TGTGCCAGCAGTTTCCCGTCGGCCCAAATTATCACAGATACGCAGTATTTT.